This T cell receptor (beta chain) came from a study of CD4 and CD8 cells across lung adenocarcinoma regions. CDR3 size: 15 residues. Germline V CDR1 and CDR2: MNHEY, SMNVEV (reference sequence). TCRdb recomputed calls from the PCR reads with MiXCR, one row per CDR3 protein. Among fewer than 11,000 distinct CDR3 sequences, 40% to 55% were seen once, and the ten largest hold roughly a third. Samples came from patients with localized non-small cell lung adenocarcinoma. The V and J genes are TRBV27 and TRBJ2-1; 10 positions match TRBD1. TRBJ2-2 matches the DNA end more closely, so the J call is doubtful. Sequencing used CD8+ T cells from the margin of a lung tumor. The receptor comes from a male donor with lung adenocarcinoma. The CD4 and CD8 labels of this study may be unreliable. CDR3 protein: CASRTGGAITSELFF. The CDR3 bases are TGTGCCAGCAGGACAGGGGGCGCAATTACCAGTGAGCTGTTTTTT.